A selection of T cell receptor beta chains follows, all from one sample in a study of shared clonotypes between healthy human individuals. The protocol was immunoSEQ multiplex PCR, while the TCRdb copy is restricted to in-frame clones and leaves out a portion. The table lists over a million clones, roughly 96% of them singletons. Input material: naive CD4+ T cells sorted from blood. These receptors were taken from a man under 40 in good health. The CDR3 runs from the conserved cysteine through the conserved F or W. The order of the fields is V gene, D gene, J gene, clone size, CDR3 DNA, CDR3 protein. D genes are given only for firm matches. Part of the rows lack a size; the others show once, few, many or a class for expanded clones.

TRBV2	TRBD1	TRBJ1-1	NA	TGTGCCAGCAGTGTACAGGGGCTGAACACTGAAGCTTTCTTT	CASSVQGLNTEAFF
TRBV5-1	NA	TRBJ2-5	NA	TGCGCCAGCAGCGCGGAGCTGGCGCGTGGGATCCAGTACTTC	CASSAELARGIQYF
TRBV5-8	TRBD1	TRBJ1-5	NA	TGTGCCGGTCAAGGGACAGTTAATCAGCCCCAGCATTTT	CAGQGTVNQPQHF
TRBV18	NA	TRBJ2-5	NA	TGTGCCAGCTCACCCCGGGGGAACCTATTCCAAGAGACCCAGTACTTC	CASSPRGNLFQETQYF
TRBV7-8	NA	TRBJ2-2	NA	TGTGCCAGCAGCGGGGGTCCTACCTTCACCGGGGAGCTGTTTTTT	CASSGGPTFTGELFF
TRBV2	TRBD1	TRBJ1-2	NA	TGTGCCAGCACGAGGGGGCACGACTATGGCTACACCTTC	CASTRGHDYGYTF
TRBV5-1	NA	TRBJ2-1	NA	TGCGCCAGCAGCTTGTATGGGGAAAAGTACAATGAGCAGTTCTTC	CASSLYGEKYNEQFF
TRBV5-1	NA	TRBJ2-1	NA	TGCGCCAGCAGCTGGCAGGGACTCAACAATGAGCAGTTCTTC	CASSWQGLNNEQFF
TRBV18	NA	TRBJ1-4	NA	TGTGCCAGCTCACCCCAGGGTTTCAGGGGTGAAAAACTGTTTTTT	CASSPQGFRGEKLFF
TRBV5-6	TRBD2	TRBJ2-2	once	TGTGCCAGCAGCTTAGAGCGGGAGTACACCGGGGAGCTGTTTTTT	CASSLEREYTGELFF
TRBV7-2	NA	TRBJ1-3	NA	TGTGCCAGCAGCTCGAGGGACAAACCCTCTGGAAACACCATATATTTT	CASSSRDKPSGNTIYF
TRBV9	TRBD1	TRBJ2-2	NA	TGTGCCAGCAGCCCCTCCGGGACAGGCAGCACCGGGGAGCTGTTTTTT	CASSPSGTGSTGELFF
TRBV10-3	NA	TRBJ2-7	NA	TGTGCCATCAGTGAGTGGGTGGGGGGGCTCTCCTACGAGCAGTACTTC	CAISEWVGGLSYEQYF
TRBV19	NA	TRBJ1-5	NA	TGTGCCAGTGGGTTAATTTACGGAAATCAGCCCCAGCATTTT	CASGLIYGNQPQHF
TRBV7-9	NA	TRBJ2-1	NA	TGTGCCAGCAGCTTAGCGGGATTCCCCCTCGATGAGCAGTTCTTC	CASSLAGFPLDEQFF
TRBV18	NA	TRBJ2-7	NA	TGTGCCAGCTCACTCGGCAGCGACTCCTACGAGCAGTACTTC	CASSLGSDSYEQYF
TRBV7-9	NA	TRBJ2-7	NA	TGTGCGGGCGGCCAAGGAGCCCAGGGATACGAGCAGTACTTC	CAGGQGAQGYEQYF
TRBV27	NA	TRBJ2-3	NA	TGTGCCAGCAGTTTATGGGGGGCTCCTCGCACAGATACGCAGTATTTT	CASSLWGAPRTDTQYF